These T cell receptor beta chains were read from a single sample in a study of OX40 agonist ivuxolimab in advanced cancers. Assay used: immunoSEQ multiplex PCR; TCRdb lists only in-frame clones, some missing. The table lists roughly 9,300 clones, roughly 63% of them singletons. The sequenced sample was CD4+ or CD8+ T cells sorted from blood, obtained in a trial of the OX40 agonist ivuxolimab. The receptors originated from an adult with an advanced solid tumor such as melanoma, head and neck, liver or kidney cancer. Both conserved end residues are part of each CDR3. Expanded clones get a size class; other rows say once, few or many, or leave the size out.

J: TRBJ2-7; size: NA; V: TRBV2; CDR3: CASAGTSATYEQYF
J: TRBJ2-7; size: NA; V: TRBV4-1; CDR3: CASSQDPTVTEQYF
J: TRBJ2-7; size: NA; V: TRBV7-9; CDR3: CASSTGGNPSYEQYF
J: TRBJ2-7; size: few; V: TRBV27; CDR3: CASSWSQGSYEQYF
J: TRBJ2-7; size: NA; V: TRBV4-1; CDR3: CASSQDSSDYEQYF
J: TRBJ2-2; size: NA; V: TRBV28; CDR3: CASSLEGDTGELFF
J: TRBJ2-1; size: NA; V: TRBV27; CDR3: CASTPTESSYNEQFF
J: TRBJ2-1; size: NA; V: TRBV19; CDR3: CASSTDRGLIIEQFF
J: TRBJ2-7; size: NA; V: TRBV7-2; CDR3: CASSSTGPYEQYF
J: TRBJ2-7; size: few; V: TRBV4-2; CDR3: CASSQDGGTNYEQYF
J: TRBJ1-4; size: few; V: TRBV19; CDR3: CASSNRQAANEKLFF
J: TRBJ1-3; size: NA; V: TRBV4-1; CDR3: CASSQLISSGNTIYF
J: TRBJ1-1; size: NA; V: TRBV10-3; CDR3: CAISEPALNTEAFF
J: TRBJ1-6; size: few; V: TRBV4-2; CDR3: CASSQSANSPLHF
J: TRBJ2-7; size: NA; V: TRBV5-1; CDR3: CASNHRDRGSYEQYF
J: TRBJ1-1; size: few; V: TRBV28; CDR3: CASSLLRGSNTEAFF
J: TRBJ2-2; size: NA; V: TRBV6-1; CDR3: CASSGDRGWRTGELFF
J: TRBJ2-1; size: once; V: TRBV11-2; CDR3: CASSLVLGSGPSSWQFF
J: TRBJ2-2; size: NA; V: TRBV28; CDR3: CASSLKGAGTGELFF
J: TRBJ2-1; size: NA; V: TRBV7-3; CDR3: CASSSLAGPGNEQFF
J: TRBJ2-3; size: NA; V: TRBV6-4; CDR3: CASSRDSTDTQYF
J: TRBJ2-3; size: NA; V: TRBV28; CDR3: CASTSSGRADTQYF
J: TRBJ1-1; size: few; V: TRBV7-9; CDR3: CASSWDMDTEAFF
J: TRBJ2-1; size: NA; V: TRBV27; CDR3: CASSFYNEQFF
J: TRBJ2-7; size: many; V: TRBV6-1; CDR3: CASSEGRLAGDYEQYF
J: TRBJ2-5; size: few; V: TRBV7-9; CDR3: CASSFSALQETQYF
J: TRBJ1-1; size: NA; V: TRBV5-1; CDR3: CASSRGDREAFF
J: TRBJ2-6; size: NA; V: TRBV4-1; CDR3: CASSQSDSGANVLTF
J: TRBJ1-4; size: NA; V: TRBV5-6; CDR3: CASSLWTGEKLFF
J: TRBJ1-5; size: NA; V: TRBV4-1; CDR3: CASSQDGGRGQPQHF
J: TRBJ1-2; size: NA; V: TRBV7-8; CDR3: CASSSLGQELYGYTF
J: TRBJ2-1; size: few; V: TRBV7-9; CDR3: CASSLFEEQFF
J: TRBJ2-3; size: medium-sized; V: TRBV7-2; CDR3: CASSLLPRGTDTQYF
J: TRBJ1-1; size: NA; V: TRBV7-9; CDR3: CASSFGGVGAEAFF
J: TRBJ2-2; size: NA; V: TRBV11-2; CDR3: CASSPYQREGQGELFF
J: TRBJ2-5; size: NA; V: TRBV6-9; CDR3: CASSVTSGVQETQYF